These 30 T cell receptor beta chains originate from one sample sequenced in a study of blood T cell repertoires in COVID-19. Assay used: immunoSEQ multiplex PCR; TCRdb lists only in-frame clones, some missing. The sample lists fewer than 200,000 clones, about four fifths occurring once. The sequenced sample consisted of peripheral blood. The source of these receptors is a woman in her sixties or seventies with COVID-19, enrolled during active disease.

The chain recombines TRBV5-8 with TRBJ2-1, with 14 bases aligning to TRBD2. Germline V gene data show CDR1 as SGHTS and CDR2 as YDEGEE. This CDR3 has 17 amino acids. Trimming cost V 6 bases and J 4 bases; bases outside gene matches: 9. In DNA, the CDR3 is TGTGCCAGCACCCTGCGCGGGACTAGCGGGGGATACAATGAGCAGTTCTTC. This codes for CASTLRGTSGGYNEQFF.

The chain joins TRBV30 to TRBJ1-1; TRBD1 aligns across 7 bases. Unmatched junction bases numbered 6, after V lost 1 base and J lost 10 bases. This CDR3 has 12 residues. CDR1 is GTSNPN, CDR2 SVGIG, per germline (reference sequence). The chain's CDR3 is CAWSDAQGGAFF. The CDR3 bases are TGTGCCTGGAGTGACGCCCAGGGGGGAGCTTTCTTT.

V and J are TRBV7-9 and TRBJ2-3; D may be TRBD1 (6 bases). The V gene lost 5 bases and the J gene lost 5 bases, with 20 bases spanning the gap. The CDR3 consists of 16 residues. The V gene's germline CDR1 is SEHNR and CDR2 FQNEAQ (reference sequence). This CDR3 reads CASSTLGRGRGDTQYF. CDR3 DNA: TGTGCCAGCAGCACACTAGGCAGGGGAAGAGGAGATACGCAGTATTTT.

For the CDR3, the DNA is TGTGCCAGCGGAAAGGCCCGGGACAGGGCCTACGAGCAGTACTTC. Translated, it gives CASGKARDRAYEQYF. This chain links TRBV6-5 with TRBJ2-7; 9 positions agree with TRBD1. This CDR3 spans 15 amino acids. Germline values: CDR1 MNHEY, CDR2 SVGAGI. The J segment lost 2 bases and the V segment lost 8 bases, leaving 10 bases of the junction unmatched.

The chain uses TRBV29-1 and TRBJ1-2; 10 positions agree with TRBD1. Germline V lookup: CDR1 SQVTM, CDR2 ANQGSEA. This CDR3 comprises 19 residues. The J segment lost 3 bases and the V segment lost 1 base, leaving 17 bases of the junction unmatched. CDR3 in amino acids: CSVEADSGQGKELHYGYTF. The CDR3 DNA sequence: TGCAGCGTTGAAGCAGACTCGGGACAGGGGAAGGAACTTCACTATGGCTACACCTTC.

The rearrangement links TRBV5-8 to TRBJ2-3; a possible D gene is TRBD2 (5 bases). Germline CDR1 and CDR2: SGHTS and YDEGEE. This CDR3 contains 13 residues. Trimming pared 3 bases from V and 7 bases from J, leaving 12 bases between. Here the CDR3 DNA reads TGTGCCAGCAGCTGGAAGAGGGCTTATACGCAGTATTTT. Protein product: CASSWKRAYTQYF.

The V call is TRBV4-1, the J call TRBJ1-5, with a tentative D call TRBD1 (5 bases). Per the germline V gene, CDR1 is MGHRA and CDR2 is YSYEKL. Trimming left V 1 base short and J 9 bases short, with 16 bases between. The CDR3 spans 15 residues. For the CDR3, the DNA is TGCGCCAGCAGCCAAGGCGGAACAGGTATTGGGCCCCAGCATTTT. Amino acids: CASSQGGTGIGPQHF.

J is TRBJ2-5 and V is TRBV5-1; D is undetermined. This CDR3 is built from 11 residues. V was cut by 6 bases and J by 2 bases, with 5 bases left in between. CDR1 SGHRS and CDR2 YFSETQ come from the germline V gene. CDR3 protein: CASTLQETQYF. DNA for the CDR3: TGCGCCAGCACCCTTCAAGAGACCCAGTACTTC.

This rearrangement joins TRBV9 to TRBJ2-2; 8 bases fit TRBD2. Germline CDR1 is SGDLS and CDR2 is YYNGEE. The CDR3 has 14 residues. The V gene end was trimmed by 3 bases and the J gene end by 6 bases; junction bases not matched to a gene: 4. This chain's CDR3 is CASSETSEPGELFF. The CDR3 region has the DNA TGTGCCAGCAGCGAGACTAGCGAGCCCGGGGAGCTGTTTTTT.

This chain joins TRBV2 and TRBJ1-2; D is uncertain. Germline V gives CDR1 SNHLY, CDR2 FYNNEI. The length of the CDR3 is 13 residues. Trimming left V 2 bases short and J 7 bases short, with 11 bases between. The CDR3 coding sequence is TGTGCCAGCAGTGAAAGAGGGAACGTTGGCTACACCTTC. Protein: CASSERGNVGYTF.

V is TRBV15 and J is TRBJ1-5; D gene ambiguous. V dropped 0 bases and J dropped 9 bases, with 12 bases sitting between them. This CDR3 is built from 14 residues. The V gene's germline CDR1 is LNHNV and CDR2 YYDKDF (reference sequence). Written as DNA, the CDR3 is TGTGCCACCAGCAGAGACAGGCATCCGGCGCCCCAGCATTTT. It codes for CATSRDRHPAPQHF.

The rearrangement links TRBV3-1 (or the pseudogene TRBV3-2) to TRBJ2-1; 14 bases align to TRBD2. J gave up 2 bases and V 0 bases, and 6 bases lay outside the gene matches. The germline V gene encodes CDR1 LGHDT and CDR2 YNNKEL (reference sequence). This CDR3 contains 19 residues. Written as DNA, the CDR3 is TGTGCCAGCAGCCAAGATGGGGGACTAGCGGGAGCTACCTACAATGAGCAGTTCTTC. It translates to CASSQDGGLAGATYNEQFF.

The chain joins TRBV3-1 (or the pseudogene TRBV3-2) to TRBJ1-4; TRBD1 matches 9 bases. V lost 0 bases and J lost 8; bases outside the gene matches: 10. The CDR3 is made up of 17 amino acids. Germline CDR1 LGHDT, CDR2 YNNKEL (reference sequence). The CDR3 DNA is TGTGCCAGCAGCCAAGAAAGAACAGGGACAGGGCGGGAAAAACTGTTTTTT. It translates to CASSQERTGTGREKLFF.

The chain's CDR3 is CASSPSGDASYGYTF. The CDR3 nucleotides read TGTGCCAGCAGCCCCTCGGGGGATGCGTCCTATGGCTACACCTTC. The J gene is TRBJ1-2, the V gene TRBV9; TRBD1 might be the D (5 bases). Trimming took 4 bases from V and 4 from J, leaving 17 bases between them. CDR1 is SGDLS, CDR2 YYNGEE, per germline. This CDR3 is 15 amino acids long.

Many counts were recorded for this clone. V gene TRBV11-3 combines with J gene TRBJ2-1; 8 nucleotides agree with TRBD2. Germline loops: CDR1 SGHNT, CDR2 YENEEA. This CDR3 has 15 amino acids. Trimming at V came to 0 bases and at J to 4 bases, leaving 2 bases not matched to a gene. The CDR3 sequence is CASSLEASGYNEQFF. The CDR3 DNA reads TGTGCCAGCAGCTTAGAGGCTAGCGGGTACAATGAGCAGTTCTTC.

The chain links TRBV29-1 to TRBJ2-1, with TRBD2 matching over 7 bases. The CDR3 consists of 15 residues. The germline V gene encodes CDR1 SQVTM and CDR2 ANQGSEA. V was clipped by 1 base and J by 2 bases; unmatched bases: 5. This chain's CDR3 is CSVEGVAGAYNEQFF. Here the CDR3 DNA reads TGCAGCGTTGAAGGAGTAGCGGGTGCCTACAATGAGCAGTTCTTC.

The sample holds a few counts of this clone. The chain links TRBV7-9 to TRBJ2-1; 7 bases align to TRBD2. Unmatched junction bases numbered 13, after V lost 8 bases and J lost 6 bases. This CDR3 comprises 15 residues. CDR1 and CDR2 (germline): SEHNR, FQNEAQ (reference sequence). The CDR3 DNA reads TGTGCCAGCGGCGCTAGCGGTTCAGCAGGCAATGAGCAGTTCTTC. Its translation is CASGASGSAGNEQFF.

This chain uses TRBV7-9 with TRBJ1-4; 7 nucleotides align to TRBD1. The trim removed 5 bases at V and 4 bases at J, leaving 13 bases unmatched. The CDR3 totals 17 residues. Germline CDR1 reads SEHNR; CDR2 reads FQNEAQ (reference sequence). CDR3 in DNA: TGTGCCAGCAGCCCGTCACATGGACAGGATTATAATGAAAAACTGTTTTTT. Translation: CASSPSHGQDYNEKLFF. Filled out from reference TRBV7-9 and TRBJ1-4, the complete variable domain reads DTGVSQNPRHKITKRGQNVTFRCDPISEHNRLYWYRQTLGQGPEFLTYFQNEAQLEKSRLLSDRFSAERPKGSFSTLEIQRTEQGDSAMYLCASSPSHGQDYNEKLFFGSGTQLSVL.

The chain recombines TRBV11-3 with TRBJ2-2; 10 bases line up with TRBD1. The CDR3 loop spans 17 amino acids. CDR1 and CDR2 (germline): SGHNT, YENEEA. The V gene end was trimmed by 5 bases and the J gene end by 5 bases; junction bases not matched to a gene: 11. CDR3 sequence: CASSPSVDRGSTGELFF. The CDR3 DNA reads as TGTGCCAGCAGCCCATCTGTGGACAGGGGGTCTACCGGGGAGCTGTTTTTT.

The rearrangement uses TRBV7-9 and TRBJ2-5; 7 positions agree with TRBD2. V shed 4 bases and J 4 bases; nucleotides not matched to a gene: 9. Germline V gene data show CDR1 as SEHNR and CDR2 as FQNEAQ (reference sequence). The CDR3 loop spans 15 amino acids. CDR3 nucleotide sequence: TGTGCCAGCAGCTCCCCTGGGGGGGGATCAGAGACCCAGTACTTC. This sequence encodes CASSSPGGGSETQYF. The entire variable domain, with the rest obtained from reference TRBV7-9 and TRBJ2-5, is as follows: DTGVSQNPRHKITKRGQNVTFRCDPISEHNRLYWYRQTLGQGPEFLTYFQNEAQLEKSRLLSDRFSAERPKGSFSTLEIQRTEQGDSAMYLCASSSPGGGSETQYFGPGTRLLVL.

CDR3 in DNA: TGTGCCTGGAGATTATCCGGGACAGGGCAAACCTACGAGCAGTACTTC. Amino acids: CAWRLSGTGQTYEQYF. The chain carries TRBV30 and TRBJ2-7, with 9 bases matching TRBD1. V trimming: 3 bases; J trimming: 2 bases; junction bases outside the gene matches: 11. The CDR3 totals 16 residues. The V gene's germline CDR1 is GTSNPN and CDR2 SVGIG (reference sequence).

The rearrangement uses TRBV28 and TRBJ2-1; no firm D call. CDR1 and CDR2 (germline): MDHEN, SYDVKM. V was pared by 8 bases and J by 7 bases, with 21 bases between. CDR3 length equals 15 residues. The CDR3: CASGPNLNLVNEQFF. DNA for the CDR3: TGTGCCAGCGGGCCGAATCTGAACCTTGTAAATGAGCAGTTCTTC.

This chain connects TRBV29-1 to TRBJ2-3; D gene uncertain. CDR1 and CDR2 (germline): SQVTM, ANQGSEA. The CDR3 sequence is 13 residues long. Trimming stripped 4 bases from V and 4 bases from J, with 12 bases between. The CDR3 nucleotides are TGCAGCGTTGTGTATAGTAATTCAGATACGCAGTATTTT. It specifies CSVVYSNSDTQYF.

CDR3 sequence: CAWGQDEKLFF. The DNA of the CDR3 is TGTGCCTGGGGACAGGATGAAAAACTGTTTTTT. This chain links TRBV30 with TRBJ1-4, with TRBD1 matching over 7 bases. The CDR3 runs 11 residues. CDR1 is GTSNPN and CDR2 is SVGIG in the germline V gene (reference sequence). V shed 5 bases and J 6 bases; nucleotides not matched to a gene: 0. Supplemented by reference TRBV30 and TRBJ1-4, the full variable domain reads SQTIHQWPATLVQPVGSPLSLECTVEGTSNPNLYWYRQAAGRGLQLLFYSVGIGQISSEVPQNLSASRPQDRQFILSSKKLLLSDSGFYLCAWGQDEKLFFGSGTQLSVL.

The gene calls are TRBV2 and TRBJ2-3, with TRBD2 matching over 10 bases. Germline V lookup: CDR1 SNHLY, CDR2 FYNNEI. The CDR3 consists of 16 residues. With V trimmed by 8 bases and J by 2 bases, 10 bases remained unmatched. The CDR3 nucleotides read TGTGCCAGCTCTCACCCGGGACTAGCGCCCACAGATACGCAGTATTTT. It yields the protein CASSHPGLAPTDTQYF.

This clone was seen only a few times. This chain uses TRBV28 with TRBJ1-5, with 7 bases that match TRBD1. V trimming: 6 bases; J trimming: 7 bases; junction bases outside the gene matches: 12. The CDR3 has 15 amino acids. In germline, CDR1 is MDHEN, CDR2 SYDVKM. The CDR3 is CASSLTGALGQPQHF. In nucleotides, the CDR3 is TGTGCCAGCAGCCTCACAGGGGCCCTGGGGCAGCCCCAGCATTTT. Full variable domain (missing parts from reference TRBV28 and TRBJ1-5): DVKVTQSSRYLVKRTGEKVFLECVQDMDHENMFWYRQDPGLGLRLIYFSYDVKMKEKGDIPEGYSVSREKKERFSLILESASTNQTSMYLCASSLTGALGQPQHFGDGTRLSIL.

In regard to this clone: The identical CDR3 is also encoded by other nucleotide sequences in the sample. V gene TRBV5-5 combines with J gene TRBJ1-1; D is uncertain. Trimming removed 0 bases at V and 0 bases at J, with 6 bases between. The CDR3 extends over 14 amino acids. The germline gives CDR1 SGHKS, CDR2 YYEKEE (reference sequence). The CDR3 DNA reads TGTGCCAGCAGCTTGGACTCTATGAACACTGAAGCTTTCTTT. It yields the protein CASSLDSMNTEAFF.

This clone came up a few times. The chain joins TRBV29-1 to TRBJ2-2, with 7 nucleotides matching TRBD1. Per the germline V gene, CDR1 is SQVTM and CDR2 is ANQGSEA. Trimming took 8 bases from V and 4 from J; bases not matched to a gene: 7. The length of the CDR3 is 13 residues. The CDR3 nucleotides are TGCAGCTCAAGACAGGGAAGCACCGGGGAGCTGTTTTTT. Translation: CSSRQGSTGELFF.

The chain is built from TRBV2 and TRBJ2-1, with a weak D call TRBD2 (5 bases). Trimming shortened V by 4 bases and J by 7 bases, and 11 bases separated the two germline ends. Per germline, CDR1 SNHLY and CDR2 FYNNEI. The CDR3 loop spans 13 amino acids. CDR3 nucleotides: TGTGCCAGCAGTGCGAATCGGGGAAATGAGCAGTTCTTC. This translates into CASSANRGNEQFF.

This chain uses TRBV19 with TRBJ2-5, with TRBD2 identical over 10 bases. This CDR3 is built from 14 residues. V was pared by 10 bases and J by 3 bases, with 8 bases of the junction left unmatched. Germline loops: CDR1 LNHDA, CDR2 SQIVND (reference sequence). Here the CDR3 DNA reads TGTGCCACCCGGCGGACTAGCGGAGAAGAGACCCAGTACTTC. It is translated as CATRRTSGEETQYF.